Here is one T cell receptor (beta chain) with its context. This sample was included in a study of CD8 T cells in Susac syndrome. RNA amounts of about 0.5 to 1 ug underwent reverse transcription with random hexamers. Each CDR3 protein is one row after TCRdb ran MiXCR on the immunoSEQ multiplex PCR reads. The table lists tens of thousands of distinct CDR3 sequences, nearly 96% of them singletons. The CDR3 totals 14 residues. V lost 7 bases and J lost 4, with 18 bases in between. The V gene's germline CDR1 is SQVTM and CDR2 ANQGSEA. The receptor was derived from a human donor with multiple sclerosis. V is TRBV29-1 and J is TRBJ2-3, with D possibly called TRBD1 or TRBD2 (5 bases each). Sequences were obtained from CD4+ T cells from PBMCs. CDR3 loop: CSATPVRGADTQYF. The CDR3 nucleotides read TGCAGCGCTACCCCGGTCCGAGGGGCAGATACGCAGTATTTT.